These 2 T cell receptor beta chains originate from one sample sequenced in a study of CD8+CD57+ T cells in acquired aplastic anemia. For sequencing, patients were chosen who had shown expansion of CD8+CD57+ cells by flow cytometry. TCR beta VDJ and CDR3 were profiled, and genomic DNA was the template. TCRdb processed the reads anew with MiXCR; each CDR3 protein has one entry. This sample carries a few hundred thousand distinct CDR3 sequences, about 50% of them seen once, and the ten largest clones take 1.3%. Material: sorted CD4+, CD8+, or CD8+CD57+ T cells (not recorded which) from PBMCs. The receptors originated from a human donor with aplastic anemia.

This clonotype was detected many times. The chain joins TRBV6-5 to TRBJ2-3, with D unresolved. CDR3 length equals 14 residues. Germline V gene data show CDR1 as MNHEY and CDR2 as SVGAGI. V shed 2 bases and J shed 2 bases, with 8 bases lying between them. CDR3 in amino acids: CASSYQYPTDTQYF. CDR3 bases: TGTGCCAGCAGTTACCAGTACCCCACAGATACGCAGTATTTT.

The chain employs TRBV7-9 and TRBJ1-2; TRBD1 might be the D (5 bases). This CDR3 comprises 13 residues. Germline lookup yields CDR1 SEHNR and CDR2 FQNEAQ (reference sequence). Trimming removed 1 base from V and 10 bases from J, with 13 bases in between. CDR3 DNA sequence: TGTGCCAGCAGCTTAGTCGGCAGGGCTGACTACACCTTC. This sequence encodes CASSLVGRADYTF.